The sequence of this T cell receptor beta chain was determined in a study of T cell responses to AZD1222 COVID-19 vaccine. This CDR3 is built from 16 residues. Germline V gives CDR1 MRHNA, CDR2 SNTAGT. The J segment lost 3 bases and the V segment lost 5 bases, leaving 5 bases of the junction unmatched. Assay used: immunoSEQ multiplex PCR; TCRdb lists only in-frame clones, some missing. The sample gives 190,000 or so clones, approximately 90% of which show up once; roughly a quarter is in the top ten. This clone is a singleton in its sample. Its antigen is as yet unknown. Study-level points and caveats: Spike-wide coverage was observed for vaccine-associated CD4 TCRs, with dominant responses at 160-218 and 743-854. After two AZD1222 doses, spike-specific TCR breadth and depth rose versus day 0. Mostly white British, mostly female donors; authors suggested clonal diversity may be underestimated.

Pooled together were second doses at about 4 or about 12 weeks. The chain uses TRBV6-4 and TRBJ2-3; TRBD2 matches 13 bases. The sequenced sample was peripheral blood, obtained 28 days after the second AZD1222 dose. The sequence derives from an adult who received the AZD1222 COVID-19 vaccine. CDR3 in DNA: TGTGCCAGCAGTCGGACTAGCGGGAGTGGAACAGATACGCAGTATTTT. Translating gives CASSRTSGSGTDTQYF.